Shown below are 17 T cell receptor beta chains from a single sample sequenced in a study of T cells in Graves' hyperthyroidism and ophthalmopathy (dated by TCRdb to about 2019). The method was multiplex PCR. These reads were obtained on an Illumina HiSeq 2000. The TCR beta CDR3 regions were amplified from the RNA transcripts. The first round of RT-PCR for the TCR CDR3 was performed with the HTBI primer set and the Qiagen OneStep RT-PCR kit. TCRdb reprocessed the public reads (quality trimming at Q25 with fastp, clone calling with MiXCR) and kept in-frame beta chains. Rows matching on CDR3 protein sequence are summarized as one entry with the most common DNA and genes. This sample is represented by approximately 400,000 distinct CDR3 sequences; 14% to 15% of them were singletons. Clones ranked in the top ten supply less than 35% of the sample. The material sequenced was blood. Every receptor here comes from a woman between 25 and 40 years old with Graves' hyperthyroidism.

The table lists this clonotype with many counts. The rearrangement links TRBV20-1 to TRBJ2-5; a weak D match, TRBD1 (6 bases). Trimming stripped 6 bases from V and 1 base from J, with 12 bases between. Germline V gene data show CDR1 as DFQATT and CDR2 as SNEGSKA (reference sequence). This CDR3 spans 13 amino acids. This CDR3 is CSAAGTSQETQYF. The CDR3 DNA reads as TGCAGTGCAGCCGGGACATCCCAAGAGACCCAGTACTTC.

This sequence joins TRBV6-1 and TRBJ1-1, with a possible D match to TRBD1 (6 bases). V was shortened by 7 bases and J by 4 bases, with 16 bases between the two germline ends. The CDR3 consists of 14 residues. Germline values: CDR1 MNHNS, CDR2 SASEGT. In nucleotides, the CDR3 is TGTGCCAGCATCTCAGTCGGGGGGGCCACTGAAGCTTTCTTT. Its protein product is CASISVGGATEAFF.

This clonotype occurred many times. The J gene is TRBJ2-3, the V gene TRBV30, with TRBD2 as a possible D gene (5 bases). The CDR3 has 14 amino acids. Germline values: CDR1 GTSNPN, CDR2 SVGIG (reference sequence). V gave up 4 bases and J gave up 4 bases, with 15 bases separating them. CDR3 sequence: CAWTRRAQADTQYF. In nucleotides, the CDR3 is TGTGCCTGGACACGGCGGGCCCAGGCAGATACGCAGTATTTT.

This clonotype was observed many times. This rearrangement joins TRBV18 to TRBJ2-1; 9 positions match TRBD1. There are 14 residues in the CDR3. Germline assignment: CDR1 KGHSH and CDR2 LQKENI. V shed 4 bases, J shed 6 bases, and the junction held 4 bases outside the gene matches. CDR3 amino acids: CASSQGQGSNEQFF. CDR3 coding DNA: TGTGCCAGCTCACAGGGACAGGGAAGCAATGAGCAGTTCTTC.

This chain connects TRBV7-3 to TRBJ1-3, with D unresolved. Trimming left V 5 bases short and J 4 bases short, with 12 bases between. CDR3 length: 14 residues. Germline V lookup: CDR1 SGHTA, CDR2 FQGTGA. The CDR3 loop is CASSLGSQGNTIYF. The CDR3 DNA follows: TGTGCCAGCAGCCTCGGAAGCCAGGGAAACACCATATATTTT.

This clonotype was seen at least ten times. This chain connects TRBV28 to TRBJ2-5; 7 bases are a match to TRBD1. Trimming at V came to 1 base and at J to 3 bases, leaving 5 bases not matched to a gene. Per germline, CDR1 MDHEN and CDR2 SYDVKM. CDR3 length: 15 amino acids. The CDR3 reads CASSLSTGIKETQYF. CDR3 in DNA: TGTGCCAGCAGTTTATCGACAGGGATTAAAGAGACCCAGTACTTC.

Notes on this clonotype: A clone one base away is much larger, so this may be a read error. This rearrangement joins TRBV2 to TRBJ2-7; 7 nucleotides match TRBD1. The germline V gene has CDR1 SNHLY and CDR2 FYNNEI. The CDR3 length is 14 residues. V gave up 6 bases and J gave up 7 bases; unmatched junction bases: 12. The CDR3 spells CASSPRTGNNEQYF. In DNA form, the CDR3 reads TGTGCCAGCAGCCCTCGGACAGGAAACAATGAGCAGTACTTC.

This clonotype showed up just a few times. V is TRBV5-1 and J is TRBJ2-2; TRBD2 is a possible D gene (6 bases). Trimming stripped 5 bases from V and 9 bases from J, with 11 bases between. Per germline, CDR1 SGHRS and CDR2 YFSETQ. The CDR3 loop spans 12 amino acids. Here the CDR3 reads CASSGRPRELFF. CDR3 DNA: TGCGCCAGCAGTGGGAGGCCCAGGGAGCTGTTTTTT.

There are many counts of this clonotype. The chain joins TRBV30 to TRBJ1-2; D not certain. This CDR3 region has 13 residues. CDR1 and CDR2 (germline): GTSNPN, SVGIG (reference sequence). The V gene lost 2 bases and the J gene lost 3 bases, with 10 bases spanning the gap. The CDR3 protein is CAWSPITDYGYTF. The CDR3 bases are TGTGCCTGGAGTCCCATTACCGACTATGGCTACACCTTC.

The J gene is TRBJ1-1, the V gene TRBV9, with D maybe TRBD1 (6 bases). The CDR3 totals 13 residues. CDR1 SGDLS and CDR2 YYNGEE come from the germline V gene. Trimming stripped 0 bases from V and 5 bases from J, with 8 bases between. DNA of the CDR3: TGTGCCAGCAGCGTAGTGGGGGCGACTGAAGCTTTCTTT. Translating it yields CASSVVGATEAFF.

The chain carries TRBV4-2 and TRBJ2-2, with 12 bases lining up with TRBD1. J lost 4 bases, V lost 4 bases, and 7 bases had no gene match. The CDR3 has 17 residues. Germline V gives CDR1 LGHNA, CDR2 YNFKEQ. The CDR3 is CASSRDRGQVGTGELFF. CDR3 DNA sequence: TGTGCCAGCAGCCGGGACAGGGGGCAGGTGGGCACCGGGGAGCTGTTTTTT.

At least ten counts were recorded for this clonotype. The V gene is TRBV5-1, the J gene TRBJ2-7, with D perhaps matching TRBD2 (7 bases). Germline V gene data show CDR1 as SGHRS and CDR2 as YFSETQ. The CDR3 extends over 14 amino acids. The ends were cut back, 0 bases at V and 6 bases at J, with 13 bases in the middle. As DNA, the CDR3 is TGCGCCAGCAGCTTGGAGCGGGGAGGGGGCGAGCAGTACTTC. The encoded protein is CASSLERGGGEQYF. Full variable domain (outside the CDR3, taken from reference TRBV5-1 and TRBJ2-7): KAGVTQTPRYLIKTRGQQVTLSCSPISGHRSVSWYQQTPGQGLQFLFEYFSETQRNKGNFPGRFSGRQFSNSRSEMNVSTLELGDSALYLCASSLERGGGEQYFGPGTRLTVT.

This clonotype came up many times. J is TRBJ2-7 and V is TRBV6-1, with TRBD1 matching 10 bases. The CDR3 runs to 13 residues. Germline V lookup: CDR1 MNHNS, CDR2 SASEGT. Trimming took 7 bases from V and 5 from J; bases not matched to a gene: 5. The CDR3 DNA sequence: TGTGCCAGCAATGGACAGGGGGTCAACGAGCAGTACTTC. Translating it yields CASNGQGVNEQYF.

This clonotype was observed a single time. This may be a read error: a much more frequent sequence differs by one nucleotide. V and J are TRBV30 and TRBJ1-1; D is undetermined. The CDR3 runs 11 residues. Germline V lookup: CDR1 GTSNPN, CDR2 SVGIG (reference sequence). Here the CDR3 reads CAWSAFQEVFF. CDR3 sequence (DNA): TGTGCCTGGAGTGCCTTCCAGGAAGTTTTCTTT.

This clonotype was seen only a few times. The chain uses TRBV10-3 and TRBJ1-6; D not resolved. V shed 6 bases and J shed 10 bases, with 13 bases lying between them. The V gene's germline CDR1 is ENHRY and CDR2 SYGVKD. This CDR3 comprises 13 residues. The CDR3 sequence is CAIRAGPESPLHF. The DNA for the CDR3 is TGTGCCATCAGGGCTGGACCTGAATCACCCCTCCACTTT.

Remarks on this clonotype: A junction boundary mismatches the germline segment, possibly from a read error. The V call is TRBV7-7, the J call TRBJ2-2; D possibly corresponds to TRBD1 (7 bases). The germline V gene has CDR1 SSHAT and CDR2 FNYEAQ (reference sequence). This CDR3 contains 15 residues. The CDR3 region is CASSRGTVNTGELFF. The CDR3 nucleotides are TGTGCTAGCAGCCGCGGGACAGTGAACACCGGGGAGCTGTTTTTT.

The chain's CDR3 is CASSKDRGRSGANVLTF. The CDR3 DNA follows: TGTGCCAGTAGTAAGGACAGGGGGCGCTCTGGGGCCAACGTCCTGACTTTC. The chain recombines TRBV19 with TRBJ2-6, with 11 bases matching TRBD1. Germline-derived CDR1 and CDR2 are LNHDA and SQIVND (reference sequence). The CDR3 consists of 17 residues. Trimming at V came to 4 bases and at J to 0 bases, leaving 2 bases not matched to a gene.